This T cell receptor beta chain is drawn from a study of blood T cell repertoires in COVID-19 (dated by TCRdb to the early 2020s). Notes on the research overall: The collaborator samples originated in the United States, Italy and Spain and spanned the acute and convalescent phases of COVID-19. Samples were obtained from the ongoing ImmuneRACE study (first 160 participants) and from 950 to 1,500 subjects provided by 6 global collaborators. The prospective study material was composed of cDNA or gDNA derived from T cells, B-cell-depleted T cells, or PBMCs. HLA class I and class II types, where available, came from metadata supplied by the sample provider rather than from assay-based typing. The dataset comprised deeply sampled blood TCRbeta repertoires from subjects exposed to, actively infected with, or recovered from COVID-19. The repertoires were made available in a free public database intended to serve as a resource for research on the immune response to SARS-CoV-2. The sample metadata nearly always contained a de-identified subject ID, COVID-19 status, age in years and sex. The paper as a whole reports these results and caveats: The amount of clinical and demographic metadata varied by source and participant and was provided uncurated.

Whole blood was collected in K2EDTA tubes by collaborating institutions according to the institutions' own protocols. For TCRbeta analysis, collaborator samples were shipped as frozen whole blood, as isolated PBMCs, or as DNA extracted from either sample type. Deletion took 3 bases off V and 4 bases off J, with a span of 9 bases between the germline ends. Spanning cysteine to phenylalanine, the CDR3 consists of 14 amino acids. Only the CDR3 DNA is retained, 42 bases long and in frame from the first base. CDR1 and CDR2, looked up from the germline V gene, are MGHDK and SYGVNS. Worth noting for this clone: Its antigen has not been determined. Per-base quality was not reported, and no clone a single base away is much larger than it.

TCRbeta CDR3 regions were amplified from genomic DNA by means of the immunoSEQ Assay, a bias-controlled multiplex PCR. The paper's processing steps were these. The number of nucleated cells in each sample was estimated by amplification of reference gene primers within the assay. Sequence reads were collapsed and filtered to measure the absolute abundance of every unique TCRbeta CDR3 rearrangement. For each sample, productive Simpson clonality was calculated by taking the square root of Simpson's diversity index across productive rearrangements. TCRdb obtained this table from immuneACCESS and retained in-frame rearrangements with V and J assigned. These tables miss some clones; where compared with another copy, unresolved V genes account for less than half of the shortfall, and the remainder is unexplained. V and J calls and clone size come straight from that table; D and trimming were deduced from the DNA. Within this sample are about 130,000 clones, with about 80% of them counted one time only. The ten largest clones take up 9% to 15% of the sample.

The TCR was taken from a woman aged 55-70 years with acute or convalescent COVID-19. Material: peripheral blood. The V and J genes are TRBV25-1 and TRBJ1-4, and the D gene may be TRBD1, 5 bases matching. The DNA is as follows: TGTGCCAGCAGTGAGGACAACTATAATGAAAAACTGTTTTTT. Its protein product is CASSEDNYNEKLFF. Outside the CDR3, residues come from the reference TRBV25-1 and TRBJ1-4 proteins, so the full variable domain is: EADIYQTPRYLVIGTGKKITLECSQTMGHDKMYWYQQDPGMELHLIHYSYGVNSTEKGDLSSESTVSRIRTEHFPLTLESARPSHTSQYLCASSEDNYNEKLFFGSGTQLSVL.